Below are 7 T cell receptor beta chains sequenced from a single sample in a study of beta chain features in type 1 diabetes. The authors reverse transcribed all of the isolated RNA, so sequencing captured expressed TCRB transcripts. TCRdb's copy holds only in-frame clones and misses some; the assay was immunoSEQ multiplex PCR. The sample holds a few hundred thousand clones, approximately 15% seen once. The sequencing sample was made of central memory CD4+ T cells from blood. The receptors stem from a man aged 25 to 40 in good health.

This clone was seen a handful of times. This chain connects TRBV28 to TRBJ2-7; 7 bases are a match to TRBD1. Germline-derived CDR1 and CDR2 are MDHEN and SYDVKM. This CDR3 spans 17 amino acids. The V gene end was trimmed by 5 bases and the J gene end by 1 base; junction bases not matched to a gene: 14. CDR3 DNA sequence: TGTGCCAGCAGTCCGCCTAAGCTCGGGACAGCATCCTACGAGCAGTACTTC. This translates into CASSPPKLGTASYEQYF.

This clone showed up just a few times. The rearrangement links TRBV5-6 to TRBJ2-7, with 9 bases matching TRBD1. The CDR3 covers 15 residues. Unmatched junction bases numbered 11, after V lost 4 bases and J lost 6 bases. Germline V gives CDR1 SGHDT, CDR2 YYEEEE. The CDR3 DNA reads as TGTGCCAGCAGCCCATCGGGACAGGGATCCCTCGAGCAGTACTTC. It is translated as CASSPSGQGSLEQYF. Full variable domain (remainder filled in from reference TRBV5-6 and TRBJ2-7): DAGVTQSPTHLIKTRGQQVTLRCSPKSGHDTVSWYQQALGQGPQFIFQYYEEEERQRGNFPDRFSGHQFPNYSSELNVNALLLGDSALYLCASSPSGQGSLEQYFGPGTRLTVT.

The table lists this clone with a few counts. The chain employs TRBV19 and TRBJ1-5; 7 bases line up with TRBD1. The CDR3 totals 13 residues. Unmatched junction bases numbered 2, after V lost 6 bases and J lost 3 bases. In germline, CDR1 is LNHDA, CDR2 SQIVND (reference sequence). Written as DNA, the CDR3 is TGTGCCAGTAGGACAGGGACCAATCAGCCCCAGCATTTT. It encodes CASRTGTNQPQHF.

The sample holds a few counts of this clone. This sequence joins TRBV10-3 and TRBJ2-7; D is possibly TRBD2 (5 bases). The germline CDR1 and CDR2 sequences are ENHRY and SYGVKD. CDR3 size: 15 residues. V dropped 0 bases and J dropped 3 bases, with 12 bases sitting between them. The CDR3 loop is CAISESLAGSYEQYF. The CDR3, as DNA: TGTGCCATCAGTGAGTCGTTGGCGGGTAGCTACGAGCAGTACTTC.

The rearrangement joins TRBV7-8 to TRBJ1-4, with D hard to call. CDR3 length equals 13 residues. Between the trimmed V and J ends, which lost 6 bases and 4 bases, there was a span of 9 bases. CDR1 is SGHVS, CDR2 FQNEAQ, per germline. The CDR3 bases are TGTGCCAGCAGTGAGGGAAGTAATGAAAAACTGTTTTTT. Encoded protein: CASSEGSNEKLFF.

This clone appeared a few times. V usage is TRBV11-3 and J usage is TRBJ1-2; 9 nucleotides agree with TRBD1. The J segment lost 8 bases and the V segment lost 3 bases, leaving 4 bases of the junction unmatched. This CDR3 contains 13 residues. In germline, CDR1 is SGHNT, CDR2 YENEEA. The CDR3 is CASSFGTGLGYTF. The CDR3 DNA reads as TGTGCCAGCAGCTTCGGGACAGGGTTGGGCTACACCTTC.

This clone was seen once. The V gene is TRBV7-4, the J gene TRBJ2-6; no definite D call. V shed 6 bases and J shed 2 bases, with 5 bases lying between them. Germline values: CDR1 SGHVT, CDR2 SQSDAQ. CDR3 size: 13 residues. CDR3 in DNA: TGTGCCAGCAGGTACACTGGGGCCAACGTCCTGACTTTC. It specifies CASRYTGANVLTF. Combining the CDR3 with reference TRBV7-4 and TRBJ2-6 gives the whole variable domain GAGVSQSPRYKVAKRGRDVALRCDSISGHVTLYWYRQTLGQGSEVLTYSQSDAQRDKSGRPSGRFSAERPERSVSTLKIQRTEQGDSAVYLCASRYTGANVLTFGAGSRLTVL.